This entry lists 14 T cell receptor beta chains sequenced from one sample in a study of OX40 agonist ivuxolimab in advanced cancers. Measured with immunoSEQ multiplex PCR; TCRdb has only the in-frame clones, and not every one. This table has about 49,000 clones, around 81% appearing once. The sample consisted of CD4+ or CD8+ T cells sorted from blood, taken in a trial of the OX40 agonist ivuxolimab. These receptors originate from an adult with an advanced solid tumor such as melanoma, head and neck, liver or kidney cancer.

This clone was seen more than once but under ten times. The rearrangement links TRBV7-8 to TRBJ2-5; D is unresolved. Germline values: CDR1 SGHVS, CDR2 FQNEAQ. This CDR3 is 13 amino acids long. V lost 2 bases and J 2 bases, leaving 6 bases between the germline ends. The CDR3 sequence: CASSLQEQETQYF. CDR3 in DNA: TGTGCCAGCAGCTTACAAGAACAAGAGACCCAGTACTTC.

The chain links TRBV27 to TRBJ1-5; D is perhaps TRBD1 (5 bases). Trimming took off 1 base at V and 0 bases at J, with 7 bases between the two ends. In germline, CDR1 is MNHEY, CDR2 SMNVEV (reference sequence). The CDR3 totals 15 residues. The CDR3 DNA follows: TGTGCCAGCAGTTTATATCAGGGTAGCAATCAGCCCCAGCATTTT. Amino acid sequence: CASSLYQGSNQPQHF.

V is TRBV29-1 and J is TRBJ2-2; D uncertain. Per germline, CDR1 SQVTM and CDR2 ANQGSEA. The length of the CDR3 is 12 residues. V was trimmed by 5 bases and J by 5 bases, leaving 9 bases between them. Written as DNA, the CDR3 is TGCAGCGTTCAGCTAGAGACCGGGGAGCTGTTTTTT. Its protein product is CSVQLETGELFF.

The chain couples TRBV7-9 to TRBJ2-5; TRBD2 matches at 7 bases. V was clipped by 5 bases and J by 5 bases; unmatched bases: 8. Germline assignment: CDR1 SEHNR and CDR2 FQNEAQ (reference sequence). This CDR3 has 14 amino acids. Here the CDR3 DNA reads TGTGCCAGCAGCCCCGGGGACGGGAGGGAGACCCAGTACTTC. Amino acids: CASSPGDGRETQYF.

The rearrangement joins TRBV19 to TRBJ2-3; TRBD1 might be the D (6 bases). V lost 3 bases to trimming and J lost 3 bases, with 13 bases between them. Germline CDR1 is LNHDA and CDR2 is SQIVND (reference sequence). This CDR3 is built from 15 residues. The DNA for the CDR3 is TGTGCCAGTAGTATTGGGGGCTCTACAACAGATACGCAGTATTTT. This codes for CASSIGGSTTDTQYF.

This chain uses TRBV5-6 with TRBJ1-1; perhaps TRBD1 as D (6 bases). This CDR3 is built from 16 residues. The V end was cut by 3 bases, the J end by 6 bases, with 21 bases between. Germline V gene sequence: CDR1 SGHDT, CDR2 YYEEEE. Here the CDR3 DNA reads TGTGCCAGCAGCTATTCAGAGGTCAGGGGAAGCGCTGAAGCTTTCTTT. As protein: CASSYSEVRGSAEAFF.

V is TRBV4-1 and J is TRBJ2-7; TRBD2 matches 10 bases. The V and J ends lost 5 bases and 4 bases, in that order; junction bases with no gene match: 8. Germline CDR1 reads MGHRA; CDR2 reads YSYEKL. CDR3 size: 15 residues. CDR3 DNA: TGCGCCAGCAGCACTCAGCGGGGGGGCGTATACGAGCAGTACGTC. Residues: CASSTQRGGVYEQYV.

The genes are TRBV7-9 and TRBJ2-7, with no clear D. Trimming cost V 1 base and J 1 base, with 2 bases left between them. Germline CDR1 is SEHNR and CDR2 is FQNEAQ (reference sequence). The CDR3 totals 12 residues. The CDR3 spells CASSLGSYEQYF. The CDR3 bases are TGTGCCAGCAGCTTAGGATCCTACGAGCAGTACTTC.

The V and J genes are TRBV6-5 and TRBJ1-2; 9 nucleotides match TRBD1. From germline, CDR1 is MNHEY and CDR2 SVGAGI. The J segment lost 3 bases and the V segment lost 2 bases, leaving 4 bases of the junction unmatched. CDR3 length: 15 amino acids. The CDR3, as DNA: TGTGCCAGCAGTTACCATTGGACAGGGGACTATGGCTACACCTTC. Its protein product is CASSYHWTGDYGYTF.

In this sample, this clone turned up a few times. This chain joins TRBV6-5 and TRBJ1-2; a possible D gene is TRBD1 (5 bases). Trimming left V 3 bases short and J 3 bases short, with 14 bases between. Germline-derived CDR1 and CDR2 are MNHEY and SVGAGI. The CDR3 consists of 15 residues. The CDR3 region is CASSYPTAGDYGYTF. Written as DNA, the CDR3 is TGTGCCAGCAGTTATCCCACGGCGGGGGACTATGGCTACACCTTC.

The J gene is TRBJ2-1, the V gene TRBV27, with 8 bases that match TRBD2. The junction had 5 bases not matched to a gene; V was cut back by 3 bases and J by 7 bases. The germline V gene encodes CDR1 MNHEY and CDR2 SMNVEV (reference sequence). This CDR3 contains 14 residues. CDR3 bases: TGTGCCAGCAGTTTGCTACTAGCGGTGAATGAGCAGTTCTTC. Translating gives CASSLLLAVNEQFF.

The rearrangement joins TRBV5-6 to TRBJ1-4; D not certain. The CDR3 is 15 amino acids. Germline CDR1 reads SGHDT; CDR2 reads YYEEEE. Deletions cut 0 bases from V and 4 bases from J, with 10 bases between. The CDR3 DNA is TGTGCCAGCAGCTTGGCCAAGGAGTTTAATGAAAAACTGTTTTTT. Translating it yields CASSLAKEFNEKLFF.

The J gene is TRBJ2-1, the V gene TRBV27, with D unclear. V lost 7 bases and J lost 9, with 10 bases in between. Germline V lookup: CDR1 MNHEY, CDR2 SMNVEV (reference sequence). This CDR3 is 11 amino acids long. CDR3 in amino acids: CASIMGSEQFF. The CDR3 nucleotides read TGTGCCAGCATCATGGGAAGTGAGCAGTTCTTC.

The rearrangement uses TRBV18 and TRBJ2-1; the match to TRBD2 covers 10 bases. CDR3 length: 18 amino acids. The ends lost 0 bases at V and 0 bases at J; junction bases unmatched: 5. Germline assignment: CDR1 KGHSH and CDR2 LQKENI. The CDR3 DNA is TGTGCCAGCTCACCACCCACAGCGGGGGGGATCTCCTACAATGAGCAGTTCTTC. Residues: CASSPPTAGGISYNEQFF.